The 5 T cell receptor beta chains below come from one sample, sequenced in a study of T cells in Graves' hyperthyroidism and ophthalmopathy (dated by TCRdb to about 2019). Libraries were constructed by multiplex PCR. TCRdb shows the sequencer as Illumina HiSeq 2000. The TCR beta CDR3 regions were amplified from RNA transcripts. For the first round of RT-PCR on the TCR CDR3, the HTBI primer set was used together with the Qiagen OneStep RT-PCR kit. The public reads were reanalyzed by TCRdb: fastp trimming at Q25, MiXCR alignment, in-frame beta chains only. Entries are consolidated by CDR3 protein sequence, retaining the most common genes and DNA. For this sample there are around 490,000 distinct CDR3 sequences; 15% to 20% appear just once. The leading ten clones occupy 40% to 50% of the sample. The sample consisted of blood. These receptors were collected from a man aged 40-55 years with Graves' ophthalmopathy.

Points on this clonotype: A junction end diverges from the germline sequence, so it may reflect a read error. V gene TRBV6-2 or TRBV6-3 combines with J gene TRBJ2-1; D is uncertain. This CDR3 spans 15 amino acids. Germline assignment: CDR1 MNHEY and CDR2 SVGEGT. CDR3: CANSPGVSSYNEQFF. The CDR3 DNA sequence: TGTGCCAACAGTCCAGGCGTTAGCTCCTACAATGAGCAGTTCTTC.

The J gene is TRBJ2-5, the V gene TRBV19, with 11 bases lining up with TRBD1. The CDR3 has 17 amino acids. With 2 bases clipped from V and 4 bases from J, the junction kept 9 bases outside the gene matches. Germline V gene data show CDR1 as LNHDA and CDR2 as SQIVND (reference sequence). In DNA form, the CDR3 reads TGTGCCAGTAGTATACGGACAGGGGGCGAGTTCACAGAGACCCAGTACTTC. It translates to CASSIRTGGEFTETQYF.

The sample holds many counts of this clonotype. The CDR3 region is CASTNFRSETQYF. The CDR3 DNA follows: TGTGCCAGCACAAATTTCCGTTCGGAGACCCAGTACTTC. The gene calls are TRBV6-1 and TRBJ2-5; unclear D gene. The CDR3 has 13 amino acids. Germline V CDR1 and CDR2: MNHNS, SASEGT. Trimming cost V 7 bases and J 5 bases, with 14 bases left between them.

This clonotype has only a few counts. V usage is TRBV18 and J usage is TRBJ2-1; D is undetermined. Germline CDR1 and CDR2: KGHSH and LQKENI. The CDR3 spans 16 residues. Deletions cut 3 bases from V and 10 bases from J, with 22 bases between. CDR3 DNA sequence: TGTGCCAGCTCACCCCCGAACGCGGACGGATTGGGGGAGCAGTTCTTC. Translated, it gives CASSPPNADGLGEQFF.

The rearrangement links TRBV5-6 to TRBJ1-1; 7 nucleotides align to TRBD1. The CDR3 consists of 14 residues. The V and J ends lost 2 bases and 4 bases, in that order; junction bases with no gene match: 5. Germline V gene sequence: CDR1 SGHDT, CDR2 YYEEEE. This chain's CDR3 is CASSFRGAFTEAFF. The CDR3 DNA sequence: TGTGCCAGCAGCTTCAGGGGGGCCTTCACTGAAGCTTTCTTT.